This is a list of T cell receptor beta chains from one sample in a study of shared clonotypes between healthy human individuals. Profiling relied on immunoSEQ multiplex PCR, and the TCRdb table lists in-frame clones only, not all of them. The sample shows 2 million to 2.5 million clones, 93% of them seen only once. The source material was naive CD4+ T cells from PBMCs. The receptors were gathered from a man younger than 30 in good health. Some clones in this sample may be carry-over from other donors' samples. Both conserved end residues are part of each CDR3. Each record gives: clone size, J gene, V gene, D gene, CDR3 protein, CDR3 DNA. A D gene is named only where the DNA matches it firmly. Expanded clones are given a class, and other clones once, few, many or no size at all.

clone_size: .
j_call: TRBJ1-5
v_call: TRBV7-6
d_call: TRBD1
cdr3_aa: CASSSGTGNQPQHF
cdr3_nt: TGTGCCAGCAGCTCCGGGACAGGCAATCAGCCCCAGCATTTT

clone_size: .
j_call: TRBJ1-2
v_call: TRBV5-5
d_call: .
cdr3_aa: CASSLLTATYGYTF
cdr3_nt: TGTGCCAGTTCCTTACTGACAGCGACCTATGGCTACACCTTC

clone_size: .
j_call: TRBJ2-7
v_call: TRBV28
d_call: .
cdr3_aa: CASTRGRVGAYEQYF
cdr3_nt: TGTGCCAGCACCCGTGGCAGGGTCGGGGCCTACGAGCAGTACTTC

clone_size: .
j_call: TRBJ2-3
v_call: TRBV10-3
d_call: TRBD2
cdr3_aa: CAISESGLAIDTQYF
cdr3_nt: TGTGCCATCAGTGAGTCAGGACTAGCTATAGATACGCAGTATTTT

clone_size: few
j_call: TRBJ2-7
v_call: TRBV30
d_call: .
cdr3_aa: CAWSVGLAYEQYF
cdr3_nt: TGTGCCTGGAGTGTAGGGCTAGCCTACGAGCAGTACTTC

clone_size: .
j_call: TRBJ2-6
v_call: TRBV13
d_call: .
cdr3_aa: CASSPIRSSGANVLTF
cdr3_nt: TGTGCCAGCAGCCCCATCCGTAGCTCTGGGGCCAACGTCCTGACTTTC

clone_size: .
j_call: TRBJ2-1
v_call: TRBV15
d_call: .
cdr3_aa: CATSREETAIYNEQFF
cdr3_nt: TGTGCCACCAGCAGAGAGGAGACAGCCATCTACAATGAGCAGTTCTTC

clone_size: .
j_call: TRBJ1-5
v_call: TRBV28
d_call: TRBD1
cdr3_aa: CASRGRGQGTYSNQPQHF
cdr3_nt: TGTGCCAGTAGGGGGCGGGGACAGGGAACTTACAGCAATCAGCCCCAGCATTTT

clone_size: .
j_call: TRBJ2-2
v_call: TRBV6-1
d_call: .
cdr3_aa: CASSGQARVHTGELFF
cdr3_nt: TGTGCCAGCAGTGGACAGGCTCGAGTTCACACCGGGGAGCTGTTTTTT

clone_size: .
j_call: TRBJ2-5
v_call: TRBV6-6
d_call: .
cdr3_aa: CASSYSGRWVRTQYF
cdr3_nt: TGTGCCAGCAGTTACTCTGGGCGGTGGGTTCGGACCCAGTACTTC

clone_size: .
j_call: TRBJ2-1
v_call: TRBV28
d_call: TRBD2
cdr3_aa: CASSSLSGTSPYNEQFF
cdr3_nt: TGTGCCAGCAGTTCCCTATCGGGGACTAGTCCCTACAATGAGCAGTTCTTC

clone_size: .
j_call: TRBJ2-1
v_call: TRBV11-2
d_call: .
cdr3_aa: CASSPQRGSSYNEQFF
cdr3_nt: TGTGCCAGCAGCCCCCAAAGAGGTAGCTCCTACAATGAGCAGTTCTTC

clone_size: once
j_call: TRBJ1-5
v_call: TRBV2
d_call: .
cdr3_aa: CASSMGAGQPQHF
cdr3_nt: TGTGCCAGCAGTATGGGGGCGGGTCAGCCCCAGCATTTT